The clone carrying this T cell receptor beta chain was seen more than once but under ten times. The entry originates in a study of T cells in Graves' hyperthyroidism and ophthalmopathy. RNA transcripts were the template for amplifying TCR beta CDR3 regions. A set of HTBI primers served as the primers for a first-round RT-PCR of the TCR CDR3. TCRdb processed the multiplex PCR reads anew with MiXCR; each CDR3 protein has one entry. The table records approximately 400,000 distinct CDR3 sequences, around 13% of them present only once. Germline-derived CDR1 and CDR2 are SGDLS and YYNGEE. This CDR3 has 14 residues. V gave up 0 bases and J gave up 6 bases, with 11 bases separating them.

This TCR was recovered from a woman aged 25 to 39 with Graves' ophthalmopathy. Sequenced input: blood. The rearrangement links TRBV9 to TRBJ2-3; D remains ambiguous. In nucleotides, the CDR3 is TGTGCCAGCAGCGTAGAGAGGCCAGAGGATACGCAGTATTTT. It translates to CASSVERPEDTQYF. Complete variable domain (other parts from reference TRBV9 and TRBJ2-3): DSGVTQTPKHLITATGQRVTLRCSPRSGDLSVYWYQQSLDQGLQFLIQYYNGEERAKGNILERFSAQQFPDLHSELNLSSLELGDSALYFCASSVERPEDTQYFGPGTRLTVL.